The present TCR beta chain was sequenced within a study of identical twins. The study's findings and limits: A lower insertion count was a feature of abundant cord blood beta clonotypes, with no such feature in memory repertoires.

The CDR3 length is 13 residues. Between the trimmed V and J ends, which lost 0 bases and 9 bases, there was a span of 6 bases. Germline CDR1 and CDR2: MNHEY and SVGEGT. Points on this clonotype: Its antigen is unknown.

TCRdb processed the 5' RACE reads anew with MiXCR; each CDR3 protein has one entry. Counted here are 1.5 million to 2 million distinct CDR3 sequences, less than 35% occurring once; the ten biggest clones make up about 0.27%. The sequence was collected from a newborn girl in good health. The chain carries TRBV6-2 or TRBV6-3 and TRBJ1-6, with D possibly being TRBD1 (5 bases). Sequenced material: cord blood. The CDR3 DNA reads TGTGCCAGCAGTTACTCGCAGGGTTCACCCCTCCACTTT. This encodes CASSYSQGSPLHF.